The rows below give T cell receptor beta chains drawn from one sample of a study of cytomegalovirus exposure and HLA in healthy donors. TCRdb's table, derived via immunoSEQ multiplex PCR, lists solely in-frame clones and lacks some. This table has 160,000 or so clones, about three quarters appearing once. Sequencing was done on a sample of PBMCs. The receptors stem from a man aged 40-50 years in good health and CMV-seronegative. Both conserved end residues are part of each CDR3. Fields, in order: CDR3 DNA, CDR3 protein, D gene, clone size, V gene, CDR3 length, J gene. D genes are given only for firm matches. Size is stated for part of the rows, as once, few or many counts, or as a class when the clone is expanded.

CDR3nt: TGTGCCAGCAGCCCAGGACAGCGTCTCTCTGGGGCCAACGTCCTGACTTTC; CDR3aa: CASSPGQRLSGANVLTF; d_gene: -; abundance: few; v_gene: TRBV7-3; len: 17; j_gene: TRBJ2-6
CDR3nt: TGTGCCAGCAGCTCCAGGGGACAGGAGGGCAATGAGCAGTTCTTC; CDR3aa: CASSSRGQEGNEQFF; d_gene: TRBD1; abundance: -; v_gene: TRBV5-5; len: 15; j_gene: TRBJ2-1
CDR3nt: TGCGCCAGCAGCCAAATAGCGGGGGGGGACAATGAGCAGTTCTTC; CDR3aa: CASSQIAGGDNEQFF; d_gene: TRBD2; abundance: -; v_gene: TRBV4-1; len: 15; j_gene: TRBJ2-1
CDR3nt: TGCGCCAGCAGCTATGTGAGGGAGGGTAGCTGGGACTACGAGCAGTACTTC; CDR3aa: CASSYVREGSWDYEQYF; d_gene: TRBD2; abundance: -; v_gene: TRBV5-1; len: 17; j_gene: TRBJ2-7
CDR3nt: TGTGCCATCAGTGCGACTAGCGGGAGGGCCGGTGAGCAGTTCTTC; CDR3aa: CAISATSGRAGEQFF; d_gene: TRBD2; abundance: -; v_gene: TRBV10-3; len: 15; j_gene: TRBJ2-1
CDR3nt: TGCGCCAGCAAGGGGCAGGGAGGTTCACCCCTCCACTTT; CDR3aa: CASKGQGGSPLHF; d_gene: -; abundance: -; v_gene: TRBV5-1; len: 13; j_gene: TRBJ1-6
CDR3nt: TGTGCCAGCAGTGTGGAGGGAGGGGCAGATACGCAGTATTTT; CDR3aa: CASSVEGGADTQYF; d_gene: TRBD2; abundance: -; v_gene: TRBV27; len: 14; j_gene: TRBJ2-3
CDR3nt: TGTGCCAGCAGCGTAGCAGGGGGCAACGAGCAGTACTTC; CDR3aa: CASSVAGGNEQYF; d_gene: TRBD1; abundance: once; v_gene: TRBV9; len: 13; j_gene: TRBJ2-7
CDR3nt: TGCGCCAGCAGCCAAGTCCCAGGGGCGGAGGATGGCTACACCTTC; CDR3aa: CASSQVPGAEDGYTF; d_gene: -; abundance: -; v_gene: TRBV4-1; len: 15; j_gene: TRBJ1-2
CDR3nt: TGTGCCAGTAGTATGGGAGCGGACAGGGGGGAAAAACTGTTTTTT; CDR3aa: CASSMGADRGEKLFF; d_gene: TRBD1; abundance: -; v_gene: TRBV19; len: 15; j_gene: TRBJ1-4
CDR3nt: TGCGCCAGCAGCTCCCTGGGGAGGGCTAATGAAAAACTGTTTTTT; CDR3aa: CASSSLGRANEKLFF; d_gene: -; abundance: -; v_gene: TRBV5-1; len: 15; j_gene: TRBJ1-4
CDR3nt: TGTGCCAGCAGCTTTACCGGGACTAGCGTCACAGATACGCAGTATTTT; CDR3aa: CASSFTGTSVTDTQYF; d_gene: TRBD2; abundance: -; v_gene: TRBV7-9; len: 16; j_gene: TRBJ2-3
CDR3nt: TGTGCCAGTAGTGGCGACAAGAATCAGCCCCAGCATTTT; CDR3aa: CASSGDKNQPQHF; d_gene: -; abundance: -; v_gene: TRBV19; len: 13; j_gene: TRBJ1-5
CDR3nt: TGCGCCAGCAGCCTCGCCCAGGGGGACTATAATTCACCCCTCCACTTT; CDR3aa: CASSLAQGDYNSPLHF; d_gene: TRBD1; abundance: -; v_gene: TRBV4-3; len: 16; j_gene: TRBJ1-6
CDR3nt: TGCGCCAGCATTCACCCGGGACAAGGGGGCAATGAGCAGTTCTTC; CDR3aa: CASIHPGQGGNEQFF; d_gene: -; abundance: -; v_gene: TRBV10-1; len: 15; j_gene: TRBJ2-1
CDR3nt: TGTGCCAGCAGTTTGGGACAGACACGCAATCAGCCCCAGCATTTT; CDR3aa: CASSLGQTRNQPQHF; d_gene: TRBD1; abundance: -; v_gene: TRBV6-5; len: 15; j_gene: TRBJ1-5
CDR3nt: TGCGCCAGCAGCCACCTGGGACAGGGAAGAAACATTCAGTACTTC; CDR3aa: CASSHLGQGRNIQYF; d_gene: TRBD1; abundance: -; v_gene: TRBV4-1; len: 15; j_gene: TRBJ2-4
CDR3nt: TGTGCCAGCAGCCCAGCGGGGGGGCGGGAGACCCAGTACTTC; CDR3aa: CASSPAGGRETQYF; d_gene: TRBD2; abundance: -; v_gene: TRBV9; len: 14; j_gene: TRBJ2-5
CDR3nt: TGTGCCAGCAGCTCCAGCGGGTTCCACACAGATACGCAGTATTTT; CDR3aa: CASSSSGFHTDTQYF; d_gene: -; abundance: -; v_gene: TRBV9; len: 15; j_gene: TRBJ2-3
CDR3nt: TGTGCCAGCAGCTTGAACGGACTAGCGGGACACGGCGAGCAGTACTTC; CDR3aa: CASSLNGLAGHGEQYF; d_gene: TRBD2; abundance: once; v_gene: TRBV7-3; len: 16; j_gene: TRBJ2-7
CDR3nt: TGTGCCAGCAGCAACCTTCCGGGACAGGGTAATGAAAAACTGTTTTTT; CDR3aa: CASSNLPGQGNEKLFF; d_gene: TRBD1; abundance: -; v_gene: TRBV5-6; len: 16; j_gene: TRBJ1-4
CDR3nt: TGTGCCAGCAGTCGGACAGGGGCTGAAGCTTTCTTT; CDR3aa: CASSRTGAEAFF; d_gene: TRBD1; abundance: few; v_gene: TRBV6-5; len: 12; j_gene: TRBJ1-1
CDR3nt: TGTGCCAGTAGACAGGTCGGGGAGACCCAGTACTTC; CDR3aa: CASRQVGETQYF; d_gene: -; abundance: once; v_gene: TRBV19; len: 12; j_gene: TRBJ2-5
CDR3nt: TGTGCCAGCAGTCGACGAGCGAGAGGGAACAATGAGCAGTTCTTC; CDR3aa: CASSRRARGNNEQFF; d_gene: -; abundance: once; v_gene: TRBV6-5; len: 15; j_gene: TRBJ2-1
CDR3nt: TGTGCCAGTAGTATACAGGGGGTCAGGGGGGAGACCCAGTACTTC; CDR3aa: CASSIQGVRGETQYF; d_gene: TRBD1; abundance: once; v_gene: TRBV19; len: 15; j_gene: TRBJ2-5
CDR3nt: TGCGCCAGCAGCCAAGATACAGGGGGCTACGAGCAGTACTTC; CDR3aa: CASSQDTGGYEQYF; d_gene: TRBD1; abundance: -; v_gene: TRBV4-3; len: 14; j_gene: TRBJ2-7
CDR3nt: TGTGCCAGCAGCTTAAATACGGGGTACGAGCAGTACTTC; CDR3aa: CASSLNTGYEQYF; d_gene: -; abundance: -; v_gene: TRBV7-3; len: 13; j_gene: TRBJ2-7
CDR3nt: TGTGCCAGCAGCTTCAGACGCAGGCTCAATCAGCCCCAGCATTTT; CDR3aa: CASSFRRRLNQPQHF; d_gene: -; abundance: -; v_gene: TRBV5-6; len: 15; j_gene: TRBJ1-5
CDR3nt: TGTGCCAGCAGCCTGAAGCGGGAGCGGGGAGAGACCCAGTACTTC; CDR3aa: CASSLKRERGETQYF; d_gene: TRBD2; abundance: -; v_gene: TRBV11-2; len: 15; j_gene: TRBJ2-5
CDR3nt: TGTGCCAGTAGCCCGGGGGGTTGGAATGAGCAGTTCTTC; CDR3aa: CASSPGGWNEQFF; d_gene: TRBD2; abundance: -; v_gene: TRBV19; len: 13; j_gene: TRBJ2-1
CDR3nt: TGTGCCAGCAGTCCGGGACTAGCGGGAGGTAACCTTCGCACAGATACGCAGTATTTT; CDR3aa: CASSPGLAGGNLRTDTQYF; d_gene: TRBD2; abundance: -; v_gene: TRBV7-2; len: 19; j_gene: TRBJ2-3
CDR3nt: TGTGCCACCAGCAGAGGATGGAGTAGCGGGAGGGCCTGGGAGACCCAGTACTTC; CDR3aa: CATSRGWSSGRAWETQYF; d_gene: TRBD2; abundance: -; v_gene: TRBV15; len: 18; j_gene: TRBJ2-5
CDR3nt: TGTGCCAGCAGTTTTGGACTAGGGCGCACCGGGGAGCTGTTTTTT; CDR3aa: CASSFGLGRTGELFF; d_gene: TRBD2; abundance: few; v_gene: TRBV6-5; len: 15; j_gene: TRBJ2-2
CDR3nt: TGCGCCAGCAGCTGGGACAGGGATAACACCGGGGAGCTGTTTTTT; CDR3aa: CASSWDRDNTGELFF; d_gene: TRBD1; abundance: -; v_gene: TRBV5-1; len: 15; j_gene: TRBJ2-2
CDR3nt: TGTGCCAGTAGCGACGGGGCCTACGAGCAGTACTTC; CDR3aa: CASSDGAYEQYF; d_gene: -; abundance: -; v_gene: TRBV19; len: 12; j_gene: TRBJ2-7
CDR3nt: TGCGCCAGCAGCTTGGGCCTAGCTAGCGAGCAGTACTTC; CDR3aa: CASSLGLASEQYF; d_gene: -; abundance: -; v_gene: TRBV5-1; len: 13; j_gene: TRBJ2-7
CDR3nt: TGTGCCAGCAGCTTAGCCTGGGCAGGGGATGGCAATGAGCAGTTCTTC; CDR3aa: CASSLAWAGDGNEQFF; d_gene: -; abundance: -; v_gene: TRBV7-9; len: 16; j_gene: TRBJ2-1
CDR3nt: TGTGCCAGCAGCTTGGCAGGGGGCGGTAACTATGGCTACACCTTC; CDR3aa: CASSLAGGGNYGYTF; d_gene: TRBD1; abundance: -; v_gene: TRBV5-4; len: 15; j_gene: TRBJ1-2
CDR3nt: TGTGCCAGCAGTGAAGCGCTCAGGGGGCGTCTTCCTGAAGCTTTCTTT; CDR3aa: CASSEALRGRLPEAFF; d_gene: TRBD1; abundance: -; v_gene: TRBV2; len: 16; j_gene: TRBJ1-1
CDR3nt: TGTGCCAGCACCTTTTTGATACAGGGCTCTGGGGCCAACGTCCTGACTTTC; CDR3aa: CASTFLIQGSGANVLTF; d_gene: -; abundance: -; v_gene: TRBV5-4; len: 17; j_gene: TRBJ2-6
CDR3nt: TGTGCCAGCACCCCTGGGGAGCGACCTTACAATGAGCAGTTCTTC; CDR3aa: CASTPGERPYNEQFF; d_gene: -; abundance: -; v_gene: TRBV6-6; len: 15; j_gene: TRBJ2-1
CDR3nt: TGCGCCAGCAGCCCGGCTAGCGGATATTACAATGAGCAGTTCTTC; CDR3aa: CASSPASGYYNEQFF; d_gene: TRBD2; abundance: -; v_gene: TRBV5-1; len: 15; j_gene: TRBJ2-1
CDR3nt: TGTGCCTGGAGGAAGGGGCGGGATCCGACCTACGAGCAGTACTTC; CDR3aa: CAWRKGRDPTYEQYF; d_gene: -; abundance: -; v_gene: TRBV30; len: 15; j_gene: TRBJ2-7
CDR3nt: TGTGCCTGGAGTGCCTCCCGGACAGCGGAGTCCTACGAGCAGTACTTC; CDR3aa: CAWSASRTAESYEQYF; d_gene: -; abundance: -; v_gene: TRBV30; len: 16; j_gene: TRBJ2-7
CDR3nt: TGCGCCAGCAGCACCCGGGACAGGGGGTTCAGAATGGGGACTGAAGCTTTCTTT; CDR3aa: CASSTRDRGFRMGTEAFF; d_gene: TRBD1; abundance: -; v_gene: TRBV5-1; len: 18; j_gene: TRBJ1-1
CDR3nt: TGTGCCAGCCGGGGGTACAATGAGCAGTTCTTC; CDR3aa: CASRGYNEQFF; d_gene: -; abundance: -; v_gene: TRBV6-5; len: 11; j_gene: TRBJ2-1